Listed here are 31 T cell receptor beta chains from one sample, sequenced in a study of CXCR3-negative and CXCR3-positive naive CD8 T cells. Libraries of TRB cDNA were made by 5' RACE and carried UMIs. TCRdb re-called the 5' RACE reads and shows each CDR3 protein once, DNA omitted. The sample shows 65,000 to 75,000 distinct CDR3 sequences, and nearly 1.5% sits with its ten largest clones. Input material: naive CXCR3- CD8+ T cells from blood. Subset noted: CD45RO-CCR7+CD27+CD95- naive CD8+ T cells lacking CXCR3 (TNR3-). The receptors here all came from a human donor in good health. Some clones in this sample may be carry-over from other donors' samples.

The chain has TRBV25-1 and TRBJ2-1; TCRdb names TRBD2, which stays unverified in the absence of DNA. Per the germline V gene, CDR1 is MGHDK and CDR2 is SYGVNS. The CDR3 is made up of 14 amino acids. The CDR3 region is CASSEAGLDNEQFF.

The chain joins TRBV20-1 to TRBJ2-7; the D gene TCRdb calls, TRBD1, cannot be checked with no DNA. The CDR3 extends over 12 amino acids. Germline V gene lookup returns CDR1 DFQATT and CDR2 SNEGSKA (reference sequence). The CDR3 is CSAGGAAYEQYF.

This chain joins TRBV7-6 and TRBJ2-3; the TCRdb call, TRBD1, lacks DNA for checking. In germline, CDR1 is SGHVS, CDR2 FNYEAQ. The CDR3 totals 15 residues. This CDR3 reads CASSFDSPPLDTQYF.

V gene TRBV6-2 or TRBV6-3 combines with J gene TRBJ2-7. The CDR3 contains 17 residues. Per germline, CDR1 MNHEY and CDR2 SVGEGT. The CDR3 region is CASSYDSRAFASYEQYF.

The chain is built from TRBV27 and TRBJ2-1. Per the germline V gene, CDR1 is MNHEY and CDR2 is SMNVEV (reference sequence). This CDR3 spans 13 amino acids. The CDR3 sequence: CASSTTPYNEQFF.

The chain's CDR3 is CASSLVSANTEAFF. V usage is TRBV5-6 and J usage is TRBJ1-1. Germline V gene lookup returns CDR1 SGHDT and CDR2 YYEEEE. The CDR3 is 14 residues long. The full variable domain, its missing parts supplied by reference TRBV5-6 and TRBJ1-1, is DAGVTQSPTHLIKTRGQQVTLRCSPKSGHDTVSWYQQALGQGPQFIFQYYEEEERQRGNFPDRFSGHQFPNYSSELNVNALLLGDSALYLCASSLVSANTEAFFGQGTRLTVV.

The CDR3 loop is CSVEDGGGDGYTF. The chain combines TRBV29-1 with TRBJ1-2; without DNA, the TCRdb call of TRBD1 cannot be checked. Germline CDR1 SQVTM, CDR2 ANQGSEA. This CDR3 comprises 13 residues.

This chain connects TRBV5-1 to TRBJ2-3; TCRdb outputs TRBD1, but without DNA this stays unchecked. The germline V gene encodes CDR1 SGHRS and CDR2 YFSETQ. The length of the CDR3 is 16 residues. CDR3: CASSLGDRDSTDTQYF.

The chain is built from TRBV20-1 and TRBJ1-2; lacking DNA, the TRBD1 call made by TCRdb goes unchecked. CDR1 and CDR2 (germline): DFQATT, SNEGSKA (reference sequence). The CDR3 has 13 residues. CDR3 residues: CSATPRDQDGYTF.

The chain has TRBV12-3 or TRBV12-4 and TRBJ2-1; the D call of TRBD2 rests on TCRdb alone, since no DNA is present to check it. This CDR3 comprises 14 residues. CDR3 loop: CASSLGQGLHEQFF.

This sequence joins TRBV27 and TRBJ2-3; there is no DNA to check the TCRdb D call of TRBD2. CDR1 and CDR2 (germline): MNHEY, SMNVEV (reference sequence). The CDR3 spans 16 residues. CDR3 in amino acids: CASSLLLAGGPDTQYF.

J is TRBJ1-2 and V is TRBV20-1. The germline CDR1 and CDR2 sequences are DFQATT and SNEGSKA (reference sequence). The CDR3 consists of 11 residues. The CDR3 sequence: CSASTDYGYTF.

This rearrangement joins TRBV11-2 to TRBJ2-5. This CDR3 has 14 amino acids. In germline, CDR1 is SGHAT, CDR2 FQNNGV. The CDR3 region is CASSLVRSRETQYF. Full variable domain (outside the CDR3, taken from reference TRBV11-2 and TRBJ2-5): EAGVAQSPRYKIIEKRQSVAFWCNPISGHATLYWYQQILGQGPKLLIQFQNNGVVDDSQLPKDRFSAERLKGVDSTLKIQPAKLEDSAVYLCASSLVRSRETQYFGPGTRLLVL.

The chain is built from TRBV5-1 and TRBJ1-1; TCRdb's D call of TRBD1 is untestable without DNA. The V gene's germline CDR1 is SGHRS and CDR2 YFSETQ. CDR3 length equals 19 residues. This chain's CDR3 is CASSLSGSGGGFMNTEAFF. Drawing the rest from reference TRBV5-1 and TRBJ1-1, the complete variable domain is KAGVTQTPRYLIKTRGQQVTLSCSPISGHRSVSWYQQTPGQGLQFLFEYFSETQRNKGNFPGRFSGRQFSNSRSEMNVSTLELGDSALYLCASSLSGSGGGFMNTEAFFGQGTRLTVV.

The J gene is TRBJ2-5, the V gene TRBV12-3 or TRBV12-4. The CDR3 length is 15 residues. This CDR3 is CASSLAMEPQETQYF.

This sequence joins TRBV29-1 and TRBJ1-1; TCRdb's D gene call, TRBD1, goes unchecked for lack of DNA. Germline V lookup: CDR1 SQVTM, CDR2 ANQGSEA. This CDR3 comprises 14 residues. The CDR3: CSVTGTGLETEAFF.

The rearrangement links TRBV13 to TRBJ2-5; TCRdb's assignment of TRBD1 cannot be checked, as there is no DNA. The CDR3 loop spans 16 amino acids. Germline CDR1 is PRHDT and CDR2 is FYEKMQ (reference sequence). CDR3 in amino acids: CASSLPSGAVQETQYF.

V and J are TRBV6-2 or TRBV6-3 and TRBJ2-7. Looked up from germline, CDR1 is MNHEY and CDR2 is SVGEGT. The CDR3 spans 13 residues. The CDR3 sequence: CASSSLGPYEQYF.

The chain recombines TRBV29-1 with TRBJ2-1; the TCRdb call, TRBD2, lacks DNA for checking. The V gene's germline CDR1 is SQVTM and CDR2 ANQGSEA. This CDR3 region has 13 residues. CDR3 residues: CSVEEVIAGGQFF.

The rearrangement joins TRBV4-1 to TRBJ2-7. The germline CDR1 and CDR2 sequences are MGHRA and YSYEKL. CDR3 length: 16 residues. CDR3: CASSQDGSRRAYEQYF.

V and J are TRBV29-1 and TRBJ2-3. Looked up from germline, CDR1 is SQVTM and CDR2 is ANQGSEA. This CDR3 has 12 residues. CDR3 sequence: CSVEDLGDTQYF.

The chain joins TRBV6-4 to TRBJ1-6; lacking DNA, the TRBD1 call made by TCRdb goes unchecked. The CDR3 loop spans 14 amino acids. The germline V gene encodes CDR1 MRHNA and CDR2 SNTAGT. The CDR3 sequence is CASSDGDSNSPLHF.

The chain recombines TRBV18 with TRBJ2-7; without DNA, the TCRdb call of TRBD1 cannot be checked. The V gene's germline CDR1 is KGHSH and CDR2 LQKENI. The CDR3 extends over 14 amino acids. CDR3: CASSWTGGIYEQYF.

V and J are TRBV7-9 and TRBJ2-7. The CDR3 totals 15 residues. The germline V gene encodes CDR1 SEHNR and CDR2 FQNEAQ (reference sequence). The CDR3 spells CASSLKGSSSYEQYF.

This sequence joins TRBV7-9 and TRBJ2-2; TCRdb lists TRBD1, though no DNA is available to test this call. The CDR3 runs to 15 residues. The germline gives CDR1 SEHNR, CDR2 FQNEAQ (reference sequence). This chain's CDR3 is CAVTLGTTNTGELFF.

The rearrangement links TRBV29-1 to TRBJ1-2. The CDR3 has 12 residues. CDR1 is SQVTM, CDR2 ANQGSEA, per germline. This chain's CDR3 is CSVPGRAGGYTF.

The chain combines TRBV12-3 or TRBV12-4 with TRBJ2-7; as DNA is missing, the TRBD1 call by TCRdb cannot be tested. CDR3 length: 17 residues. The CDR3 protein is CASSYGLGLRPIYEQYF.

The CDR3: CASSLGGDSLYEQYF. This chain joins TRBV5-1 and TRBJ2-7; TCRdb calls TRBD2, which cannot be checked without DNA. The CDR3 length is 15 residues. Germline loops: CDR1 SGHRS, CDR2 YFSETQ.

The rearrangement uses TRBV30 and TRBJ2-7; no DNA is available, so the TRBD1 call from TCRdb remains unchecked. Germline CDR1 reads GTSNPN; CDR2 reads SVGIG (reference sequence). The CDR3 covers 13 residues. CDR3 sequence: CAWGDSEAYEQYF.

This rearrangement joins TRBV12-3 or TRBV12-4 to TRBJ2-2. The CDR3 contains 11 residues. The CDR3 loop is CASMDTGELFF.

The rearrangement links TRBV23-1 to TRBJ2-1. TRBV23-1 is filed as an ORF, its function uncertain. CDR3 size: 15 residues. CDR3: CASSHAWASYNEQFF.